Each of the 7 T cell receptor beta chains below was sequenced from the same sample in a study of T cell responses to AZD1222 COVID-19 vaccine. Measured with immunoSEQ multiplex PCR; TCRdb has only the in-frame clones, and not every one. The sample has 80,000 to 100,000 clones, 70% to 90% seen once. Sample: peripheral blood, taken on day 0 of AZD1222 vaccination. The receptors were sampled from an adult in good health.

The rearrangement joins TRBV7-9 to TRBJ2-7, with TRBD1 identical over 9 bases. This CDR3 is built from 16 residues. The J segment lost 3 bases and the V segment lost 5 bases, leaving 11 bases of the junction unmatched. CDR1 SEHNR and CDR2 FQNEAQ come from the germline V gene (reference sequence). The CDR3 nucleotides read TGTGCCAGCAGCATACCTCCGGGACAGGGATTCTACGAGCAGTACTTC. Its translation: CASSIPPGQGFYEQYF. The full variable domain, with the rest looked up from reference TRBV7-9 and TRBJ2-7, is DTGVSQNPRHKITKRGQNVTFRCDPISEHNRLYWYRQTLGQGPEFLTYFQNEAQLEKSRLLSDRFSAERPKGSFSTLEIQRTEQGDSAMYLCASSIPPGQGFYEQYFGPGTRLTVT.

This chain connects TRBV5-1 to TRBJ2-5; D may be TRBD2 (5 bases). V gave up 7 bases and J gave up 5 bases, with 18 bases separating them. The germline CDR1 and CDR2 sequences are SGHRS and YFSETQ. CDR3 size: 14 residues. The CDR3 here is CASAREGNGETQYF. The CDR3 bases are TGCGCCAGCGCCCGGGAAGGGAATGGGGAGACCCAGTACTTC.

The chain joins TRBV19 to TRBJ1-4; D not resolved. CDR1 LNHDA and CDR2 SQIVND come from the germline V gene (reference sequence). The CDR3 has 15 residues. Trimming took 9 bases from V and 4 from J, leaving 18 bases between them. This CDR3 reads CASTSVRQDNEKLFF. CDR3 bases: TGTGCCAGCACCTCAGTACGGCAGGATAATGAAAAACTGTTTTTT.

V is TRBV5-6 and J is TRBJ1-5; TRBD1 might be the D (5 bases). Trimming took 1 base from V and 1 from J, leaving 12 bases between them. The CDR3 has 16 residues. Per the germline V gene, CDR1 is SGHDT and CDR2 is YYEEEE. DNA for the CDR3: TGTGCCAGCAGCTTGTCCGGGAAGGGGAGCAATCAGCCCCAGCATTTT. It yields the protein CASSLSGKGSNQPQHF. Full variable domain (missing parts from reference TRBV5-6 and TRBJ1-5): DAGVTQSPTHLIKTRGQQVTLRCSPKSGHDTVSWYQQALGQGPQFIFQYYEEEERQRGNFPDRFSGHQFPNYSSELNVNALLLGDSALYLCASSLSGKGSNQPQHFGDGTRLSIL.

The chain recombines TRBV5-1 with TRBJ1-4, with D unclear. Trimming shortened V by 4 bases and J by 3 bases, and 13 bases separated the two germline ends. There are 15 residues in the CDR3. Germline-derived CDR1 and CDR2 are SGHRS and YFSETQ. CDR3 coding DNA: TGCGCCAGCAGCCCGGAGGGCTTCCCTAATGAAAAACTGTTTTTT. It specifies CASSPEGFPNEKLFF.

This clone came up a few times. This chain joins TRBV7-2 and TRBJ2-7, with 12 bases identical to TRBD2. Germline lookup yields CDR1 SGHTA and CDR2 FQGNSA. With 5 bases clipped from V and 1 base from J, the junction kept 6 bases outside the gene matches. CDR3 length: 16 amino acids. The CDR3, as DNA: TGTGCCAGCAGCCACGGACTAGCGGGGCGGTCCTACGAGCAGTACTTC. Translated: CASSHGLAGRSYEQYF.

The CDR3 loop is CATSRDRGARNNEQFF. As DNA, the CDR3 is TGTGCCACCAGCAGAGATAGGGGGGCCCGCAACAATGAGCAGTTCTTC. The J gene is TRBJ2-1, the V gene TRBV15, with D perhaps being TRBD1 or TRBD2 (6 bases each). CDR1 is LNHNV and CDR2 is YYDKDF in the germline V gene (reference sequence). This CDR3 has 16 amino acids. Trimming removed 0 bases from V and 5 bases from J, with 14 bases in between.